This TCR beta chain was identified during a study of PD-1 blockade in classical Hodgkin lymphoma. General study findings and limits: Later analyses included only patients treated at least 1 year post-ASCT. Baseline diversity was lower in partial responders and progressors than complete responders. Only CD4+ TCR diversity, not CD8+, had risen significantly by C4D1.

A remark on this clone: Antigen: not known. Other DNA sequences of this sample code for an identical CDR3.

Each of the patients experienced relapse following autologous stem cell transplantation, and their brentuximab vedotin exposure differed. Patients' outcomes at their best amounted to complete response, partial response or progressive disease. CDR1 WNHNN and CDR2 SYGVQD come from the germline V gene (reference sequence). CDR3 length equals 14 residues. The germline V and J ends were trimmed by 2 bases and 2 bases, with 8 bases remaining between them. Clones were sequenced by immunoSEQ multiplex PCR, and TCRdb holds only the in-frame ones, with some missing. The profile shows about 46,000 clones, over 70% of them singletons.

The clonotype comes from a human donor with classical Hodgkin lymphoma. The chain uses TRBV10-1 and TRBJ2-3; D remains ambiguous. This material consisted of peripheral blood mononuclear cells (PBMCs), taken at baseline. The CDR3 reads CASSETRLTDTQYF. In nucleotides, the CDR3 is TGCGCCAGCAGTGAGACTCGCCTCACAGATACGCAGTATTTT.